This T cell receptor beta chain was profiled in a study of shared clonotypes between healthy human individuals. At the level of the study: Those who served as donors were two women and a few men between the ages of 18 and 49.

The CDR3 consists of 14 residues. Trimming cost V 7 bases and J 6 bases, with 18 bases left between them. The germline V gene encodes CDR1 MDHEN and CDR2 SYDVKM. Here immunoSEQ multiplex PCR was the method, and the copy in TCRdb shows in-frame clones only, minus some. The sample records some 100,000 clones, over 65% being singletons. A word on this clone: Its target is not known.

Study-wide points: Rarefaction showed that sequencing of sorted subsets was incomplete (despite large depth). Clonotypes shared by all four sorted-subset donors had higher generation probabilities than non-shared clonotypes. With a handful of donors compared, about 5% of naive CD4 clonotypes were shared.

The clonotype comes from a woman aged 25 to 39 in good health. Sequenced: memory CD8+ T cells sorted from blood. As to subset: CD45RO+ cells pooled with CCR7-negative TemRA cells. This chain uses TRBV28 with TRBJ1-1; D is ambiguous. The CDR3 loop is CASKLVWFGPEAFF. CDR3 bases: TGTGCCAGCAAGCTCGTCTGGTTTGGGCCTGAAGCTTTCTTT.